The 12 T cell receptor beta chains below all came from one sample that was sequenced in a study of shared clonotypes between healthy human individuals. Assay: immunoSEQ multiplex PCR; the TCRdb copy retains only in-frame clones and omits some. The top ten clones hold around 12% of a sample with fewer than 650,000 clones, roughly four fifths of them seen once. The source material was PBMCs. Receptors originate from a woman in her 40s in good health. Some clones in this sample may be carry-over from other donors' samples.

This sequence joins TRBV5-1 and TRBJ2-3; TRBD2 aligns across 7 bases. The ends lost 7 bases at V and 1 base at J; junction bases unmatched: 9. CDR1 is SGHRS, CDR2 YFSETQ, per germline. This CDR3 has 15 amino acids. Written as DNA, the CDR3 is TGCGCCAGCCGCCTATGGGGGGGAGGCACAGATACGCAGTATTTT. Its protein is CASRLWGGGTDTQYF. The full variable domain, completed using reference TRBV5-1 and TRBJ2-3, is KAGVTQTPRYLIKTRGQQVTLSCSPISGHRSVSWYQQTPGQGLQFLFEYFSETQRNKGNFPGRFSGRQFSNSRSEMNVSTLELGDSALYLCASRLWGGGTDTQYFGPGTRLTVL.

This rearrangement joins TRBV27 to TRBJ2-7; D may be TRBD1 (6 bases). Germline CDR1 is MNHEY and CDR2 is SMNVEV (reference sequence). The V end lost 5 bases, the J end lost 3 bases, and 17 bases lay between the germline ends. This CDR3 spans 15 amino acids. DNA for the CDR3: TGTGCCAGCAGTACCAGGGGCTTACCTAACTACGAGCAGTACTTC. Residues: CASSTRGLPNYEQYF.

The chain carries TRBV7-8 and TRBJ2-2; TRBD1 matches 8 bases. Trimming removed 5 bases from V and 0 bases from J; junction bases left unmatched: 2. The CDR3 is 15 amino acids. Germline V gene sequence: CDR1 SGHVS, CDR2 FQNEAQ. CDR3 nucleotides: TGTGCCAGCAGCCGGACAGGGCCGAACACCGGGGAGCTGTTTTTT. Translating gives CASSRTGPNTGELFF.

The chain combines TRBV18 with TRBJ1-3, with D uncertain. This CDR3 has 15 residues. Germline CDR1 is KGHSH and CDR2 is LQKENI. V was cut by 3 bases and J by 1 base, with 10 bases left in between. As DNA, the CDR3 is TGTGCCAGCTCACCGGTAGGGCAGTCTGGAAACACCATATATTTT. It translates to CASSPVGQSGNTIYF.

The sample holds a few counts of this clone. The gene calls are TRBV6-1 and TRBJ1-1; 10 bases fit TRBD1. V shed 6 bases, J shed 7 bases, and the junction held 8 bases outside the gene matches. The CDR3 has 14 residues. The V gene's germline CDR1 is MNHNS and CDR2 SASEGT. The CDR3 spells CASRSGTGVDEAFF. The CDR3 DNA sequence: TGTGCCAGCAGGTCCGGGACAGGGGTGGATGAAGCTTTCTTT.

V is TRBV7-3 and J is TRBJ2-1; D is perhaps TRBD1 or TRBD2 (6 bases each). The V gene lost 1 base and the J gene lost 10 bases, with 11 bases spanning the gap. The CDR3 runs 13 residues. Germline CDR1 and CDR2: SGHTA and FQGTGA. CDR3 nucleotide sequence: TGTGCCAGCAGCTTAAACGGGGGCGGAGAGCAGTTCTTC. It yields the protein CASSLNGGGEQFF.

The chain combines TRBV30 with TRBJ1-2, with no clear D. The CDR3 consists of 13 residues. V lost 6 bases to trimming and J lost 0 bases, with 11 bases between them. Germline V gene data show CDR1 as GTSNPN and CDR2 as SVGIG (reference sequence). The CDR3 loop reads CACLDRANYGYTF. The CDR3 DNA is TGTGCCTGCCTCGACCGGGCTAACTATGGCTACACCTTC.

V is TRBV18 and J is TRBJ1-3, with D perhaps TRBD1 (5 bases). Germline CDR1 is KGHSH and CDR2 is LQKENI. There are 15 residues in the CDR3. Trimming pared 3 bases from V and 3 bases from J, leaving 12 bases between. The CDR3 bases are TGTGCCAGCTCACCCCCGACAGATTTTGGAAACACCATATATTTT. Protein product: CASSPPTDFGNTIYF.

The J gene is TRBJ1-1, the V gene TRBV4-1; D call uncertain. Trimming shortened V by 1 base and J by 5 bases, and 11 bases separated the two germline ends. Germline V CDR1 and CDR2: MGHRA, YSYEKL. The CDR3 has 14 residues. CDR3 loop: CASSQAGLGTEAFF. CDR3 DNA: TGCGCCAGCAGCCAAGCCGGCTTGGGGACTGAAGCTTTCTTT.

V and J are TRBV29-1 and TRBJ2-1, with 9 bases lining up with TRBD1. Germline V gene lookup returns CDR1 SQVTM and CDR2 ANQGSEA. This CDR3 region has 15 residues. Germline trimming cut 7 bases from V and 8 bases from J; bases unmatched to any gene: 15. Here the CDR3 DNA reads TGCAGCGCAGACGTCATCGGGACAGGGATATATGAGCAGTTCTTC. This translates into CSADVIGTGIYEQFF.

The chain couples TRBV5-1 to TRBJ2-5, with a tentative D call TRBD2 (6 bases). CDR1 SGHRS and CDR2 YFSETQ come from the germline V gene. The germline V and J ends were trimmed by 4 bases and 7 bases, with 20 bases remaining between them. This CDR3 is built from 15 residues. The CDR3 sequence: CASSLTPGSGGTQYF. For the CDR3, the DNA is TGCGCCAGCAGCCTGACGCCCGGGAGTGGCGGGACCCAGTACTTC.

The chain links TRBV27 to TRBJ2-1; D might be TRBD2 (6 bases). The CDR3 totals 16 residues. V lost 4 bases to trimming and J lost 0 bases, with 13 bases between them. Germline loops: CDR1 MNHEY, CDR2 SMNVEV (reference sequence). CDR3 sequence: CASSSLTSYSYNEQFF. The CDR3 bases are TGTGCCAGCAGTTCCCTAACTAGCTACTCCTACAATGAGCAGTTCTTC.